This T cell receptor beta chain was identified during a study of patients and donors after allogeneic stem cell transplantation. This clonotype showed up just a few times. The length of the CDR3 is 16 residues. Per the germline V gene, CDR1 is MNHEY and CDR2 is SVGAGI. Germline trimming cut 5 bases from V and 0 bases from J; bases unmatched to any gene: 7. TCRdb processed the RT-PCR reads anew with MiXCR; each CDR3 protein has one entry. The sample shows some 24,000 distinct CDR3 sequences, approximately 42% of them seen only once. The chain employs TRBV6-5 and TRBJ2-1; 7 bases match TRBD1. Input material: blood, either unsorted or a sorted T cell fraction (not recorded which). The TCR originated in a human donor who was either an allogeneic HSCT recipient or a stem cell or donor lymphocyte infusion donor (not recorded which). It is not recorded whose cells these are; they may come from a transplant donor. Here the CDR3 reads CASSAQGYSSYNEQFF. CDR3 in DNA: TGTGCCAGCAGTGCACAGGGGTACAGCTCCTACAATGAGCAGTTCTTC.